The rows below give T cell receptor beta chains drawn from one sample of a study of pediatric ulcerative colitis. The repertoire was sequenced with immunoSEQ multiplex PCR; TCRdb's copy has only in-frame clones and lacks some. The sample gives more than 40,000 clones, 78% of which show up once; less than 4.5% is in the top ten. Input material: gut tissue. These TCRs come from a girl between 5 and 17 years old with moderate ulcerative colitis. CDR3s include the opening cysteine and the closing phenylalanine or tryptophan. A D gene is named only where the DNA matches it firmly. Expanded clones are given a class, and other clones once, few, many or no size at all.

j_call v_call clone_size d_call cdr3_aa cdr3_nt
TRBJ2-7 TRBV7-9 NA TRBD2 CASSPGGGTYEQYF TGTGCCAGCAGCCCGGGGGGGGGCACGTACGAGCAGTACTTC
TRBJ1-2 TRBV6-1 NA TRBD1 CATFTGGSGGYTF TGTGCCACCTTTACAGGGGGGAGTGGTGGCTACACCTTC
TRBJ2-2 TRBV29-1 NA TRBD1 CSVARGRGGELFF TGCAGCGTTGCCAGGGGGCGAGGCGGGGAGCTGTTTTTT
TRBJ2-5 TRBV4-2 NA NA CASSAGDTETQYF TGTGCCAGCAGCGCAGGGGACACAGAGACCCAGTACTTC
TRBJ1-2 TRBV5-1 NA NA CASSKDGGNSVLDGYTF TGCGCCAGCTCGAAGGATGGGGGGAATAGTGTGTTAGATGGCTACACCTTC
TRBJ2-5 TRBV5-4 NA TRBD2 CASSLKLAGETQYF TGTGCCAGCAGCTTGAAACTAGCGGGAGAGACCCAGTACTTC
TRBJ2-2 TRBV18 few TRBD2 CASSPSGGENTGELFF TGTGCCAGCTCTCCGAGCGGGGGAGAGAACACCGGGGAGCTGTTTTTT
TRBJ2-7 TRBV4-1 NA NA CASSQEPGLSMHYEQYF TGCGCCAGCAGCCAGGAACCGGGACTCTCCATGCACTACGAGCAGTACTTC
TRBJ1-3 TRBV11-3 NA NA CASSLNSGNTIYF TGTGCCAGCAGCTTGAACTCTGGAAACACCATATATTTT
TRBJ2-2 TRBV4-3 NA NA CASSLSVGPGELFF TGCGCCAGCAGCCTCTCGGTCGGCCCCGGGGAGCTGTTTTTT
TRBJ2-2 TRBV7-9 NA NA CASSQDTTNTGELFF TGTGCCAGCAGCCAAGATACGACGAACACCGGGGAGCTGTTTTTT
TRBJ1-3 TRBV5-4 NA NA CASSMQGWGNTIYF TGTGCCAGCAGCATGCAGGGGTGGGGAAACACCATATATTTT
TRBJ2-4 TRBV11-2 NA NA CASSLPTLAKNIQYF TGTGCCAGCAGCTTACCTACCCTGGCCAAAAACATTCAGTACTTC
TRBJ1-6 TRBV7-9 few NA CASSWGQDSPLHF TGTGCCAGCAGCTGGGGCCAAGACTCACCCCTCCACTTT
TRBJ2-1 TRBV7-9 NA NA CASSLVGPITYNEQFF TGTGCCAGCAGCTTAGTCGGACCAATTACCTACAATGAGCAGTTCTTC
TRBJ2-1 TRBV6-1 NA NA CASRPPDLGNEQFF TGTGCCAGCAGACCTCCGGACCTGGGGAATGAGCAGTTCTTC
TRBJ1-1 TRBV7-9 NA NA CASSLAVEVTEAFF TGTGCCAGCAGCTTAGCGGTGGAAGTAACTGAAGCTTTCTTT
TRBJ2-5 TRBV27 NA NA CASSSRHRIGGGGETQYF TGTGCCAGCAGTTCGCGTCATAGAATCGGAGGAGGCGGAGAGACCCAGTACTTC
TRBJ2-1 TRBV5-1 NA NA CASSSQVTGYYNEQFF TGCGCCAGCAGCTCACAAGTGACAGGATACTACAATGAGCAGTTCTTC
TRBJ2-1 TRBV5-4 NA NA CASSLGLSLEYNEQFF TGTGCCAGCAGCTTGGGACTTTCCCTCGAATACAATGAGCAGTTCTTC
TRBJ1-4 TRBV28 NA TRBD1 CASRPAGTAGEKLFF TGTGCCAGCAGACCGGCCGGGACAGCCGGTGAAAAACTGTTTTTT
TRBJ2-7 TRBV28 NA NA CASSVYYEQYF TGTGCCAGCAGTGTTTACTACGAGCAGTACTTC
TRBJ2-6 TRBV5-1 NA TRBD2 CASSPRAGVSGANVLTF TGCGCCAGCAGCCCGCGAGCGGGGGTCTCTGGGGCCAACGTCCTGACTTTC
TRBJ2-3 TRBV7-8 NA TRBD1 CASQQGFPGSSTDTQYF TGTGCCAGTCAACAGGGGTTTCCAGGTTCTAGCACAGATACGCAGTATTTT